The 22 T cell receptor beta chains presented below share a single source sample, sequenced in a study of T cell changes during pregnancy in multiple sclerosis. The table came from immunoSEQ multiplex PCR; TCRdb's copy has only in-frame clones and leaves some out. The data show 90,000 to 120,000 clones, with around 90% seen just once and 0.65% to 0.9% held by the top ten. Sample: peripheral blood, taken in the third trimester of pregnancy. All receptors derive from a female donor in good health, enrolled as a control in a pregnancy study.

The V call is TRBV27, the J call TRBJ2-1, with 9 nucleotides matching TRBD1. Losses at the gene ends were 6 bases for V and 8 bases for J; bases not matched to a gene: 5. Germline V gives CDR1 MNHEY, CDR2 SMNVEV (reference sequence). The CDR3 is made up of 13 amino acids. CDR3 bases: TGTGCCAGCAGGGGGACAGGGTTTGATGAGCAGTTCTTC. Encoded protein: CASRGTGFDEQFF.

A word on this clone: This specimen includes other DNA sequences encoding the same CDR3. In nucleotides, the CDR3 is TGTGCCAGCTCACCCAGGGTTACTGAAGCTTTCTTT. This encodes CASSPRVTEAFF. The chain has TRBV18 and TRBJ1-1; D is possibly TRBD1 (5 bases). The CDR3 runs to 12 residues. Germline CDR1 reads KGHSH; CDR2 reads LQKENI. V gave up 3 bases and J gave up 5 bases, with 7 bases separating them.

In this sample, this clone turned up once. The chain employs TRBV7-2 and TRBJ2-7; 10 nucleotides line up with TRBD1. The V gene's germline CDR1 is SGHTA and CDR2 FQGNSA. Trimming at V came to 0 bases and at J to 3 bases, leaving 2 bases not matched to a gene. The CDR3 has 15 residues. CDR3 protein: CASSLAGTGVYEQYF. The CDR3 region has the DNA TGTGCCAGCAGCTTAGCGGGGACAGGGGTCTACGAGCAGTACTTC.

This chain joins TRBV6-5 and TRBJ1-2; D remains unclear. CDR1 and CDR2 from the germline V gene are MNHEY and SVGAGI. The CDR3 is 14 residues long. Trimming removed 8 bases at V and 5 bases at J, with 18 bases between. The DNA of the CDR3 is TGTGCCAGCCGCGAGGAGGGCTCGACGTATGGCTACACCTTC. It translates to CASREEGSTYGYTF.

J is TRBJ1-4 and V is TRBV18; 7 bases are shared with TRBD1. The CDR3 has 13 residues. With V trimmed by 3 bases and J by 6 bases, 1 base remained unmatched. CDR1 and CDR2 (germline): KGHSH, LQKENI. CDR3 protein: CASSPTGYEKLFF. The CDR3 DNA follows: TGTGCCAGCTCACCGACAGGGTATGAAAAACTGTTTTTT.

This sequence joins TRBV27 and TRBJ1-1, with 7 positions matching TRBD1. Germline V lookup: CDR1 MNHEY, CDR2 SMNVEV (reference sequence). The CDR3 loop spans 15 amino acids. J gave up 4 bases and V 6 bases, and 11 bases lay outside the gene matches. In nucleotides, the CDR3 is TGTGCCAGCAGCGTGCGACAGGGTTACGGCACTGAAGCTTTCTTT. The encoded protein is CASSVRQGYGTEAFF.

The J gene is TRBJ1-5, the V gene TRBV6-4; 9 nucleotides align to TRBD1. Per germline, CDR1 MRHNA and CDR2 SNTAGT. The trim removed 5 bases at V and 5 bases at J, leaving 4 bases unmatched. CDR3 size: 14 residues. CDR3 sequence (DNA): TGTGCCAGCAGTCCCCGGACAGGGGATCAGCCCCAGCATTTT. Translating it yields CASSPRTGDQPQHF.

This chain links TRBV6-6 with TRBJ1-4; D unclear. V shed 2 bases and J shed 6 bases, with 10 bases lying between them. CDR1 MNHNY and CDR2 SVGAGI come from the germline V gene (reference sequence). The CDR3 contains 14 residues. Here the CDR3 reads CASSYGPSDEKLFF. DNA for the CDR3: TGTGCCAGCAGTTACGGGCCTAGCGATGAAAAACTGTTTTTT.

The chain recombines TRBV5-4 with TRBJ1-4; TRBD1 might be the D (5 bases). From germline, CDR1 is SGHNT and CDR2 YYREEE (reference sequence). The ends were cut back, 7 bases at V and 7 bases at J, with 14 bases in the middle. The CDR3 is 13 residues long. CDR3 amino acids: CASGDSTGEKLFF. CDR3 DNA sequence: TGTGCCAGCGGCGACAGCACGGGTGAAAAACTGTTTTTT.

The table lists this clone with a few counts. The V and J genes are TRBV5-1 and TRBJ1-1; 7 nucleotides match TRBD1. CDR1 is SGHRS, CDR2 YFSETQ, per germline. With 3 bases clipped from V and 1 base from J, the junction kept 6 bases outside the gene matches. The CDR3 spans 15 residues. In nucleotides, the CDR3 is TGCGCCAGCAGCTCGGAGGGACAGTCGAACACTGAAGCTTTCTTT. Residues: CASSSEGQSNTEAFF.

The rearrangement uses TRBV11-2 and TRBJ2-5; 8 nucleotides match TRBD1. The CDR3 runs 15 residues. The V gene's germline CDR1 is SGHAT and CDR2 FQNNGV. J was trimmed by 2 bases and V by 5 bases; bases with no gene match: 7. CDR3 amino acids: CASSTGTGVQETQYF. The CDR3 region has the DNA TGTGCCAGCAGCACCGGGACAGGAGTTCAAGAGACCCAGTACTTC.

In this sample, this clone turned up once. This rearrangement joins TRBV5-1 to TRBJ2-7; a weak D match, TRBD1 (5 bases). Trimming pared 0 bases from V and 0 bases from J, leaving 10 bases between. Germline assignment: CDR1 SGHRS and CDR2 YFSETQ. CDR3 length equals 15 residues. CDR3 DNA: TGCGCCAGCAGCTTGGAAACAGGTCCCTCCTACGAGCAGTACTTC. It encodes CASSLETGPSYEQYF. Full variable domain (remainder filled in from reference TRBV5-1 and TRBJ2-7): KAGVTQTPRYLIKTRGQQVTLSCSPISGHRSVSWYQQTPGQGLQFLFEYFSETQRNKGNFPGRFSGRQFSNSRSEMNVSTLELGDSALYLCASSLETGPSYEQYFGPGTRLTVT.

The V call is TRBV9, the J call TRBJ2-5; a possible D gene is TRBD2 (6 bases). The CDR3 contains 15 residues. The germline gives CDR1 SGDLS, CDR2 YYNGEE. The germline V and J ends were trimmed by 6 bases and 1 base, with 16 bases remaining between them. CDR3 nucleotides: TGTGCCAGCACCCAGAACCCGGGGGTCCAAGAGACCCAGTACTTC. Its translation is CASTQNPGVQETQYF.

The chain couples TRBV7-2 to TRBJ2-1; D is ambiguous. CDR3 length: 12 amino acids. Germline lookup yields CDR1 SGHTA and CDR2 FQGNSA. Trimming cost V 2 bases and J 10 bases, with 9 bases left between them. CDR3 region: CASSLNQREQFF. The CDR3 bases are TGTGCCAGCAGCTTAAATCAGCGCGAGCAGTTCTTC.

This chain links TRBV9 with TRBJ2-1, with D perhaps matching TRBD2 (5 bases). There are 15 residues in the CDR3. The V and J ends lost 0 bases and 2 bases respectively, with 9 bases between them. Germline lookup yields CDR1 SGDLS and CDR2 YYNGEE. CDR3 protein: CASSVDPGTYNEQFF. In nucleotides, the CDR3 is TGTGCCAGCAGCGTAGATCCGGGGACCTACAATGAGCAGTTCTTC.

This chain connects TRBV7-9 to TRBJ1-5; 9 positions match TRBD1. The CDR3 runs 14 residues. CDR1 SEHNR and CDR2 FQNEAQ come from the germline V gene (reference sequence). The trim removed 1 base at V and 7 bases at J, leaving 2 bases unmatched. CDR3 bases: TGTGCCAGCAGCTTAGACAGGGGGCAACAGCCCCAGCATTTT. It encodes CASSLDRGQQPQHF. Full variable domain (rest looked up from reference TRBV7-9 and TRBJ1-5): DTGVSQNPRHKITKRGQNVTFRCDPISEHNRLYWYRQTLGQGPEFLTYFQNEAQLEKSRLLSDRFSAERPKGSFSTLEIQRTEQGDSAMYLCASSLDRGQQPQHFGDGTRLSIL.

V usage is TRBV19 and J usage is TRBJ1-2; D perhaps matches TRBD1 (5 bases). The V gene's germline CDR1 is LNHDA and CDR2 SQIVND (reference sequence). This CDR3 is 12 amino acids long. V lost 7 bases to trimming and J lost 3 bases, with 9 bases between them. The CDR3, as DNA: TGTGCCAGTACAACAGGAGACTATGGCTACACCTTC. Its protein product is CASTTGDYGYTF.

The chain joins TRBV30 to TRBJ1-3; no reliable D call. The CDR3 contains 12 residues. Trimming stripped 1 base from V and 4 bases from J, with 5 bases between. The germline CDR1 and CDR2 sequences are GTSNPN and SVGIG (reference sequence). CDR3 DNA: TGTGCCTGGAGTGATCAGGGAAACACCATATATTTT. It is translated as CAWSDQGNTIYF. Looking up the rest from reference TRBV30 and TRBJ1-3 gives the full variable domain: SQTIHQWPATLVQPVGSPLSLECTVEGTSNPNLYWYRQAAGRGLQLLFYSVGIGQISSEVPQNLSASRPQDRQFILSSKKLLLSDSGFYLCAWSDQGNTIYFGEGSWLTVV.

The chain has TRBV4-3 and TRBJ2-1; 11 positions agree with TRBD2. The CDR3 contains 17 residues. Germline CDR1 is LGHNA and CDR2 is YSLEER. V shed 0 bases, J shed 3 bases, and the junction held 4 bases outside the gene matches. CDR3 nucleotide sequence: TGCGCCAGCAGCCAAGATCTAGCGGGGGGCCTCTACAATGAGCAGTTCTTC. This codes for CASSQDLAGGLYNEQFF.

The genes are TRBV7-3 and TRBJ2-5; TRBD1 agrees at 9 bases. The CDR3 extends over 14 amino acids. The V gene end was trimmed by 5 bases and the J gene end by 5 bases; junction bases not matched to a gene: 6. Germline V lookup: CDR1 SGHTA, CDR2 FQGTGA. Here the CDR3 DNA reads TGTGCCAGCAGCCCCACAGGGGGCAGGGAGACCCAGTACTTC. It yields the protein CASSPTGGRETQYF.

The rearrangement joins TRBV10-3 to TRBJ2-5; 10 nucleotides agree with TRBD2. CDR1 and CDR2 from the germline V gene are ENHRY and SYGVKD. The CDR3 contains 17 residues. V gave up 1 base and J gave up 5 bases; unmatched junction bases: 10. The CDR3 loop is CAISEWGPSGGRETQYF. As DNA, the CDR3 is TGTGCCATCAGTGAGTGGGGTCCTAGCGGGGGACGGGAGACCCAGTACTTC.

The CDR3 loop is CASSPPQPGQPYSYNSPLHF. The CDR3 DNA reads TGTGCCAGCTCACCCCCCCAACCGGGACAGCCATACTCCTATAATTCACCCCTCCACTTT. The rearrangement uses TRBV18 and TRBJ1-6; 7 nucleotides agree with TRBD1. With 3 bases clipped from V and 0 bases from J, the junction kept 14 bases outside the gene matches. From germline, CDR1 is KGHSH and CDR2 LQKENI. The CDR3 sequence is 20 residues long.